This entry is about one TCR beta chain. Its specific antigen is unknown. The input lacks base qualities; no much larger clone sits a single base away. The data stem from a study of cytomegalovirus exposure and HLA in healthy donors (dated 2017 in TCRdb). As for the study more broadly: According to an earlier analysis of around 600 of the donors, 150 million to 200 million T cells yielded over 100 million unique TCR beta sequences and less than 300 Gb of sequence data. Roughly 300 gigabases of sequencing data and around 88 million unique TCR sequences made up an early release that covered fewer than 650 HLA-typed donors. Among the approximately 430 genotyped donors, approximately 77% belonged to the genetic ancestry cluster associated with self-reported Caucasian donors. The study aimed to test whether signatures of past pathogen exposure could be identified by cataloging public T cell receptors. The T cell repertoires of under 700 subjects were profiled by immunosequencing and related to cytomegalovirus serostatus. In addition to the first cohort of around 670 subjects, a separate validation cohort of 100 to 150 different subjects was used. To predict cytomegalovirus infection status, the study brought together high-throughput TCR immunosequencing, statistical association of individual TCRs with disease status, and machine learning. A later analysis re-examined previously published TCR beta repertoires from just over 650 donors and added high-resolution HLA genotyping to investigate patterns of TCR occurrence. The later analysis used no new phenotypic data to find candidate immune exposures, relying instead on TCR beta sequences and their occurrence across donors. An earlier analysis of approximately 630 of the donors applied high-throughput TCR beta sequencing to assess whether each TCR beta V gene segment acted as functional or pseudogenic. Donor age, sex, ethnicity and CMV serostatus were compiled together with the repertoire data. A later genetic analysis took genome-wide SNP genotypes for about three fifths of the 666 donors and used that subset as a discovery cohort. All discovery cohort repertoires had been generated on a single sequencing platform. HLA typing covered class I and class II loci at four-digit resolution. The number of typed donors differed by locus: roughly 629-630 for A, B, C, DRB1 and DQB1; approximately 520 for DQA1; fewer than 610 for DPA1; and about 450 for DPB1. A handful of DR-DQ haplotypes were handled as single units for association and clustering because linkage in the cohort was strong. Across under 500 genotyped donors of the cohort, an average of approximately 240,000 unique TCR beta nucleotide sequences per donor were sequenced, and around 20% of those sequences were non-productive. On the study overall, not on this receptor specifically: According to a later genetic analysis, donors in an Asian-associated ancestry cluster had fewer N-insertions in productive TCRs than the approximately 670-donor mean. In a later analysis, some 18,000 TCR beta sequences were associated with specific HLA alleles at a false discovery rate of 0.05. The only immune exposure information available for the cohort was CMV serostatus. Across donors, most TCR sequences were observed very rarely, whereas some public TCRs were present in many individuals. A later analysis found that TCR association rates varied across HLA loci, with DRB1 alleles showing the most associated TCRs and HLA-C alleles the fewest. Linkage disequilibrium might explain the correlated functional status among segregating V segments, but an unknown experimental factor could not be excluded. The earlier analysis of 587 of the donors excluded over 15 rarely observed V segments, including chromosome 9 orphons, because counts were too low. Cytomegalovirus status was reported to be diagnosed by the classifier with high specificity and sensitivity in both the original and validation cohorts. When HLA alleles, especially DR and DQ, strongly co-occurred, TCR associations were difficult to assign to individual alleles. Some IMGT-functional V segments, including TRBV6-2 and TRBV6-3, could not be distinguished by the 87-base-pair reads and were therefore excluded. It was suggested by the authors that the approach could potentially be generalized to other disease states and immunological phenotypes. A cluster of highly shared sequence variants was judged likely to represent a technical artifact of the sequencing pipeline. Several of the top co-occurrence clusters appeared to be linked to parvovirus B19, influenza, CMV and Epstein-Barr virus, according to a later analysis. A further reported finding was that TCR beta sequences accurately predicted the HLA-A and HLA-B alleles for most subjects in the first cohort. HLA typing was unavailable for some donors at each locus, so association tests used only the typed subset. In a later genetic analysis, a missense DCLRE1C variant was associated with V-gene and J-gene trimming of TCR beta chains, and the association was replicated in an independent cohort. The cohort was sequenced for TCR beta chains only, and without alpha or paired-chain data the features that could be detected were limited. A later analysis found that HLA-associated TCR beta chains were more clonally expanded and had lower generation probabilities than equally common non-associated chains. In vitro tests confirmed that a few of the cytomegalovirus-associated TCR beta chains recognize cytomegalovirus antigens. According to a later analysis, most CMV-associated TCR beta chains appeared to be HLA-restricted, and the HLA associations seemed to be driven largely by CMV exposure. In the study, approximately 160 TCR beta chains were listed as associated with cytomegalovirus. An earlier analysis of 450 to 750 of the donors showed that most TCR beta V segments appeared in productive rearrangements either about 87% or about 30% of the time, which broadly matched IMGT annotations. Roughly uniform sequencing depth across donors was assumed in presence/absence analyses, although this assumption may not hold.

CDR1 and CDR2, per the germline V gene, are MNHNS and SASEGT. Measured from the cysteine to the phenylalanine, the CDR3 is 13 residues long. Here the CDR3 DNA is all that survives: 39 bases in frame from base 1. Trimming removed 2 bases from V and 7 bases from J, leaving 6 bases between the germline ends. The cohort was made up of roughly 670 healthy bone marrow donors. At the time of sampling, all cohort members were nominally healthy, though unrecorded immune exposures were likely present. The donor tested CMV seronegative and was one of the 352 seronegative cohort members. Every donor gave a peripheral blood sample, and the peripheral blood mononuclear cells from that sample were used for TCR beta sequencing. Genomic DNA extraction from the blood cell samples was performed with the Qiagen DNeasy Blood Extraction Kit. Libraries were built with the immunoSEQ multiplex PCR assay. A mixture of 60 forward primers for TCR Vbeta segments and 13 reverse primers for TCR Jbeta segments was used in the multiplex PCR. A multiplex PCR assay on genomic DNA amplified the CDR3 region of rearranged TCR beta genes. The Illumina HiSeq System was used to sequence the amplified TCR beta libraries as 87-base-pair reads. The paper's data handling went like this. A later analysis counted some 80 million unique TCR beta chains across the 550 to 800 repertoires, and roughly 10 million of these chains were shared by at least two donors. A nearest-neighbor algorithm error-corrected the raw reads and collapsed the reads into unique sequences, merging closely related sequences to remove PCR and sequencing errors. CDR3 sequences were aligned to IMGT reference sequences to assign V, D and J gene segments. For a sequence to be retained, at least a six-nucleotide match to both a V gene segment and a J gene segment was required. A rearrangement was called productive if the CDR3 had no stop codons and remained in frame with V and J, and every other rearrangement was called non-productive. Following IMGT convention, CDR3 was defined as the stretch from the second conserved V-encoded cysteine up to the conserved J-encoded phenylalanine. In an earlier analysis of just under 600 of the donors, sequences lacking an unambiguous match to a single V gene segment were excluded. An earlier analysis of around 600 of the donors classified V segments as functional when productive rearrangements were above 56.7% and as segregating when the standard deviation between donors was above 5%. A statistical classification framework was built for diagnosing cytomegalovirus status from the catalog of TCR beta chain sequences. V and J gene assignment, in a later analysis, came from comparing TCR nucleotide sequences with IMGT/GENE-DB human TR gene sequences. The TCRdist pipeline was used in a later analysis to assign CDR3 sequences and most-parsimonious VDJ recombination scenarios. A later analysis defined each TCR beta chain by its CDR3 amino acid sequence plus V-gene family, and excluded reads lacking a unique V-gene family. In a later analysis, a few hundred highly shared, low-generation-probability nucleotide sequences were removed to address suspected cross-contamination and a sequencing artifact. A later analysis calculated a clonal expansion index for each public chain from normalized within-repertoire ranks of inferred template counts. In a later analysis, generation probabilities were computed using a VDJ recombination model fitted to out-of-frame rearrangements, and the results were checked against IGoR. In a later analysis, hypergeometric tests were used to score TCR-TCR, TCR-HLA and TCR-CMV co-occurrence, with a repertoire-size bias correction applied to TCR pairs. To estimate false discovery rates, a later analysis permuted the HLA or CMV assignments 20 times. In a later analysis, co-occurring TCRs were grouped with DBSCAN, and TCRdist sequence similarity was added when clustering was performed within HLA-allele-positive subsets. Repertoires with fewer than 30,000 or more than 120,000 public chains, plus five repertoires with anomalous nucleotide sharing, were excluded from co-occurrence clustering. TCRdb carries this immuneACCESS record with in-frame sequences only. Its versions omit some clonotypes, under half of them owing to an unresolved V gene in the studies checked, with the rest unexplained. Clone size and the V and J calls come from that table; the DNA yielded D and trimming. The table for this sample lists about 150,000 clones; approximately 79% of them were counted only once. The ten largest clones capture 1.7% of the sample.

Recombination linked TRBV6-1 to TRBJ1-6; confidence is insufficient to name the D gene. This receptor was identified in a woman aged 25 to 39 in good health and CMV-seronegative. The sequencing input was PBMCs. The CDR3 amino acid sequence is: CASSENLNSPLHF. The nucleotide sequence is given as TGTGCCAGCAGTGAAAATTTAAATTCACCCCTCCACTTT.